This T cell receptor beta chain was observed in a study of T-cell memory formation after mild COVID-19. Broader study findings: SARS-CoV-2 specificity of second-wave clones peaking day 37 was unconfirmed. For contracting clones, CD4+ ones sat mainly in CM and EM, CD8+ in EMRA.

The table lists this clonotype with a few counts. Its antigen is not known. The CDR3 contains 15 residues. Looked up from germline, CDR1 is MNHEY and CDR2 is SVGEGT. After removal of 2 bases from V and 7 bases from J, the junction contained 10 bases not matched to a gene. From the 5' RACE reads, TCRdb called clonotypes with MiXCR, one entry per CDR3 protein. The repertoire has about 130,000 distinct CDR3 sequences, less than 6.5% of them found once; the top ten carry 2% to 2.5%. This rearrangement joins TRBV6-2 or TRBV6-3 to TRBJ2-7; 8 bases align to TRBD2. Sequenced: PBMCs or a T cell subset sorted from them (not recorded which). The origin of this receptor is an adult woman who had mild COVID-19 (a few samples of this study predate the infection). Cell type and time point are not known. DNA of the CDR3: TGTGCCAGCAGTTACACTAGCGGCAGGGACTGGGAGCAGTACTTC. Translated: CASSYTSGRDWEQYF.